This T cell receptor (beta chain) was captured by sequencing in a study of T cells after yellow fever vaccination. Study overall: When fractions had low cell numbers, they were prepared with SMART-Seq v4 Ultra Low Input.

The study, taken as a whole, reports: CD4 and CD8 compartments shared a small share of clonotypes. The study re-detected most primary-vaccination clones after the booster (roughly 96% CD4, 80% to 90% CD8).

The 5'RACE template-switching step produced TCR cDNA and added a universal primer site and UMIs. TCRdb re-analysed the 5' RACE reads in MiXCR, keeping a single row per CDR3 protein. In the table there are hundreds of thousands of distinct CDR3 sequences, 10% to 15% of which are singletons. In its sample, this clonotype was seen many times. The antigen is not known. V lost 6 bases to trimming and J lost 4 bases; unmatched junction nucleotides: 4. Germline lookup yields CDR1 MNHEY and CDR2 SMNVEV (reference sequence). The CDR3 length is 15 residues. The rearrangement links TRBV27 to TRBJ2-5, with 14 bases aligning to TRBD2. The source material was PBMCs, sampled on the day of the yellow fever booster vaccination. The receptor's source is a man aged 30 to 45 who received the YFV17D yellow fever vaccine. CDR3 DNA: TGTGCCAGCAGCTCAGGGACTAGCGGGAGAGAGACCCAGTACTTC. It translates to CASSSGTSGRETQYF.